This T cell receptor beta chain was profiled in a study of blood T cell repertoires in COVID-19. Study-level information: Acute and convalescent COVID-19 samples came from the United States, Italy and Spain.

This CDR3 has 14 amino acids. V dropped 3 bases and J dropped 4 bases, with 9 bases sitting between them. Germline-derived CDR1 and CDR2 are WSHSY and SAAADI. As originally analysed: Cell counts per sample came from amplifying reference gene primers. The data were produced by immunoSEQ multiplex PCR, yet TCRdb's version contains in-frame clones alone and is incomplete. Clone size and the V and J calls come from that table; the DNA yielded D and trimming. The sample yields about 240,000 clones, approximately 80% seen once. This receptor was obtained from a woman in her 70s with acute or convalescent COVID-19. The material sequenced was peripheral blood. The J gene is TRBJ1-4, the V gene TRBV10-2; D is uncertain. The chain's CDR3 is CASSDLGSNEKLFF. CDR3 in DNA: TGCGCCAGCAGTGATCTCGGGAGTAATGAAAAACTGTTTTTT.